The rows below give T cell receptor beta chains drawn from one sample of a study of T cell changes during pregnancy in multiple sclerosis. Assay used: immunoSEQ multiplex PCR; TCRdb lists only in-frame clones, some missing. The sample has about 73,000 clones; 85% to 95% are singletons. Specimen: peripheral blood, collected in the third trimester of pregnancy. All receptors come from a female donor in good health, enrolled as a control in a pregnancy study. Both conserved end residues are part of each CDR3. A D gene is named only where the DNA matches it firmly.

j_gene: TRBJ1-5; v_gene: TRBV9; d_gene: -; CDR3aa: CASSAHSINQPQHF
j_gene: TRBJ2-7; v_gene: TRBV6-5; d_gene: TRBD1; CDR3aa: CASSASGQLHEQYF
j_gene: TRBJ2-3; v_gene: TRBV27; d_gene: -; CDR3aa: CASSSMTDTQYF
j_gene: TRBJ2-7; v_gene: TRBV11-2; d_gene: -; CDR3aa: CASSLRGRERGEQYF
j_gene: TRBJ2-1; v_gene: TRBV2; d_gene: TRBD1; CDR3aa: CASSDGTGGNEQFF
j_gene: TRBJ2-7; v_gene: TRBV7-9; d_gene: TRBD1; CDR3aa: CASSPTGGYEQYF
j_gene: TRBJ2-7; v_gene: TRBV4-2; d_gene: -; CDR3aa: CASSHAGLSPYEQYF
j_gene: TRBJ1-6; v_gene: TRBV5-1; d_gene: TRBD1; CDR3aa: CASGPGQGNSPLHF
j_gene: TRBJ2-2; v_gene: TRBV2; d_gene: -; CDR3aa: CARQGNTGELFF
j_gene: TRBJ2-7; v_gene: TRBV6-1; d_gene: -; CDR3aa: CASSDGGSTYEQYF
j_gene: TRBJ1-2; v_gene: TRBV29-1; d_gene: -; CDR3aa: CSVVGGGGNYGYTF
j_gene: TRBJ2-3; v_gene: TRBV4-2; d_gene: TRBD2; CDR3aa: CASSQDGTSGSRDTQYF
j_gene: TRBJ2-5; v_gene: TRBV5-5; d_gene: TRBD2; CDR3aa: CASSFSTSGAQETQYF
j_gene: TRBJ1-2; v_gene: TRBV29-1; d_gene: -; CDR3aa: CSVGGREGYTF
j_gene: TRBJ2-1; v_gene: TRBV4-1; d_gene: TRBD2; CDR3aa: CASSQDWLAGGEQFF
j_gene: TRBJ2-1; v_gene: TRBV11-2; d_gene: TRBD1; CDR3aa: CASSGQGIINEQFF
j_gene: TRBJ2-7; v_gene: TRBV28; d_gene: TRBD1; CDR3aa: CASSFGGQASYEQYF
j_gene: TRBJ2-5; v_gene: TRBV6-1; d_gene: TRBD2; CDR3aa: CASSEAWTSGRYQETQYF